This TCR beta chain stems from a study of blood T cell repertoires in COVID-19. After removal of 5 bases from V and 3 bases from J, the junction contained 2 bases not matched to a gene. Per the germline V gene, CDR1 is SEHNR and CDR2 is FQNEAQ (reference sequence). The CDR3 is 14 residues long. The protocol was immunoSEQ multiplex PCR, while the TCRdb copy is restricted to in-frame clones and leaves out a portion. Of under 150,000 clones listed, 70% to 90% are singletons. The sequenced sample consisted of PBMCs or T cells enriched from blood (not recorded which). The TCR originated in a woman between 40 and 50 years old who had recovered from COVID-19. This chain connects TRBV7-9 to TRBJ1-2, with TRBD1 identical over 11 bases. CDR3 in amino acids: CASSTGQGDYGYTF. As DNA, the CDR3 is TGTGCCAGCAGCACGGGACAGGGGGACTATGGCTACACCTTC.